This T cell receptor beta chain was recorded in a study of blood T cell repertoires in COVID-19. There are 14 residues in the CDR3. Per the germline V gene, CDR1 is LGHDT and CDR2 is YNNKEL (reference sequence). Trimming shortened V by 2 bases and J by 8 bases, and 13 bases separated the two germline ends. Some clones are missing from TCRdb's copy, which holds only in-frame ones; the method was immunoSEQ multiplex PCR. The table records 200,000 to 300,000 clones, 88% of them present only once. The chain couples TRBV3-1 (or the pseudogene TRBV3-2) to TRBJ1-3; maybe TRBD1 (5 bases). This TCR derives from a man in his 60s who had recovered from COVID-19. Sequenced input: peripheral blood. CDR3 bases: TGTGCCAGCAGCCAACTGGGGGGAGTCCACACCATATATTTT. Translation: CASSQLGGVHTIYF.